These 15 T cell receptor beta chains share one sample of origin, sequenced in a study of blood T cells in healthy people across ages. With a J-beta primer mix and a sample-barcoded 5' primer, a second PCR ran about 7 to 12 cycles. TCRdb recomputed calls from the 5' RACE reads with MiXCR, one row per CDR3 protein. The sample yields roughly 700,000 distinct CDR3 sequences, 49% seen once. What was sequenced was blood. Source of these receptors: a woman aged 55-69 years in good health.

This clonotype came up a few times. V usage is TRBV3-1 and J usage is TRBJ2-1, with D perhaps matching TRBD1 or TRBD2 (6 bases each). The CDR3 has 14 amino acids. Germline assignment: CDR1 LGHDT and CDR2 YNNKEL (reference sequence). Trimming stripped 0 bases from V and 10 bases from J, with 13 bases between. CDR3 in DNA: TGTGCCAGCAGCCAAGATAGGGGGACTCCCGAGCAGTTCTTC. This sequence encodes CASSQDRGTPEQFF.

Only a few counts were recorded for this clonotype. The gene calls are TRBV28 and TRBJ2-7; the match to TRBD2 covers 15 bases. This CDR3 is built from 14 residues. Germline-derived CDR1 and CDR2 are MDHEN and SYDVKM. V shed 5 bases, J shed 6 bases, and the junction held 2 bases outside the gene matches. The CDR3 bases are TGTGCCAGCAGTAGGACTAGCGGGAGGGCCGAGCAGTACTTC. This codes for CASSRTSGRAEQYF.

V and J are TRBV29-1 and TRBJ2-1; 10 positions agree with TRBD1. V shed 7 bases and J 4 bases; nucleotides not matched to a gene: 7. CDR3 length equals 14 residues. Germline-derived CDR1 and CDR2 are SQVTM and ANQGSEA. This chain's CDR3 is CSGGGQGIYNEQFF. The CDR3 nucleotides are TGCAGCGGGGGGGGACAGGGGATTTACAATGAGCAGTTCTTC.

The chain has TRBV4-3 and TRBJ2-1; 13 bases fit TRBD2. V gave up 2 bases and J gave up 6 bases; unmatched junction bases: 7. The CDR3 extends over 17 amino acids. The V gene's germline CDR1 is LGHNA and CDR2 YSLEER. CDR3 residues: CASSQRTSGSTGNEQFF. The CDR3 DNA follows: TGCGCCAGCAGCCAAAGGACTAGCGGGAGTACGGGCAATGAGCAGTTCTTC.

The table lists this clonotype with many counts. The CDR3 DNA sequence: TGTGCCACCAGTGCTAGCGGGAGGGCAGAAGAGACCCAGTACTTC. This translates into CATSASGRAEETQYF. The V call is TRBV24-1, the J call TRBJ2-5; 12 bases match TRBD2. The junction had 3 bases not matched to a gene; V was cut back by 5 bases and J by 3 bases. The germline V gene has CDR1 KGHDR and CDR2 SFDVKD. This CDR3 has 15 residues.

This chain joins TRBV6-6 and TRBJ1-2, with 8 bases identical to TRBD1. The length of the CDR3 is 17 residues. Losses at the gene ends were 0 bases for V and 6 bases for J; bases not matched to a gene: 12. Germline V gene data show CDR1 as MNHNY and CDR2 as SVGAGI (reference sequence). The CDR3 region is CASSYSRAGGDGNGYTF. In nucleotides, the CDR3 is TGTGCCAGCAGTTACTCGAGGGCAGGGGGCGATGGGAATGGCTACACCTTC.

The chain employs TRBV3-1 and TRBJ2-7; TRBD2 matches at 8 bases. CDR1 is LGHDT and CDR2 is YNNKEL in the germline V gene (reference sequence). There are 16 residues in the CDR3. V shed 5 bases, J shed 7 bases, and the junction held 16 bases outside the gene matches. The CDR3 is CASSARTSGYYNEQYF. DNA for the CDR3: TGTGCCAGCAGCGCCCGAACTAGCGGTTATTACAATGAGCAGTACTTC.

In nucleotides, the CDR3 is TGTGCCCACGGAGGGGGCACGACCAACGTCCTGACTTTC. Protein sequence: CAHGGGTTNVLTF. The chain uses TRBV28 and TRBJ2-6, with D perhaps matching TRBD1 (7 bases). This CDR3 region has 13 residues. CDR1 is MDHEN and CDR2 is SYDVKM in the germline V gene. V was trimmed by 11 bases and J by 8 bases, leaving 16 bases between them.

The rearrangement links TRBV5-1 to TRBJ2-2; 10 nucleotides agree with TRBD2. Germline V lookup: CDR1 SGHRS, CDR2 YFSETQ. The CDR3 length is 14 residues. J was trimmed by 3 bases and V by 4 bases; bases with no gene match: 0. CDR3 loop: CASSGTSDTGELFF. The DNA for the CDR3 is TGCGCCAGCAGCGGGACTAGCGACACCGGGGAGCTGTTTTTT.

In this sample, this clonotype turned up a few times. This chain links TRBV5-1 with TRBJ2-1; D may be TRBD2 (7 bases). The J call may be wrong; the DNA end is better matched by TRBJ2-7. In germline, CDR1 is SGHRS, CDR2 YFSETQ. This CDR3 has 15 residues. The CDR3 DNA is TGCGCCAGCAGCCTAGGAGGGGGGGCCTACAATGAGCAGTACTTC. Encoded protein: CASSLGGGAYNEQYF.

A few counts support this clonotype. The rearrangement links TRBV27 to TRBJ2-1; a possible D gene is TRBD1 (5 bases). V was cut by 3 bases and J by 8 bases, with 14 bases left in between. CDR3 length: 14 residues. Germline loops: CDR1 MNHEY, CDR2 SMNVEV (reference sequence). CDR3 amino acids: CASSFLYRPDEQFF. CDR3 DNA sequence: TGTGCCAGCAGTTTTTTATACAGGCCAGATGAGCAGTTCTTC.

A few counts support this clonotype. This chain links TRBV20-1 with TRBJ1-2; the D is unclear. Germline V lookup: CDR1 DFQATT, CDR2 SNEGSKA (reference sequence). This CDR3 has 14 residues. Deletions cut 0 bases from V and 6 bases from J, with 14 bases between. CDR3 protein: CSARDLQTWNGYTF. CDR3 DNA: TGCAGTGCTAGAGATTTGCAAACTTGGAATGGCTACACCTTC.

The chain is built from TRBV4-2 and TRBJ2-3; 7 bases line up with TRBD2. Germline V lookup: CDR1 LGHNA, CDR2 YNFKEQ. The CDR3 totals 17 residues. J was trimmed by 4 bases and V by 1 base; bases with no gene match: 11. In DNA, the CDR3 is TGTGCCAGCAGCCAAGTGGCTAGCGGTTATGGCGCAGATACGCAGTATTTT. Its translation: CASSQVASGYGADTQYF.

In its sample, this clonotype was seen a few times. This sequence joins TRBV4-2 and TRBJ2-6, with a weak D call TRBD2 (6 bases). The V end was cut by 1 base, the J end by 0 bases, with 13 bases between. The CDR3 extends over 18 amino acids. Germline values: CDR1 LGHNA, CDR2 YNFKEQ. The CDR3 sequence is CASSQGGGTSSGANVLTF. DNA for the CDR3: TGTGCCAGCAGCCAAGGTGGGGGGACCTCCTCTGGGGCCAACGTCCTGACTTTC.

This clonotype was recorded a few times. J is TRBJ2-7 and V is TRBV11-2; 8 bases align to TRBD1. The CDR3 loop spans 16 amino acids. Germline assignment: CDR1 SGHAT and CDR2 FQNNGV. The V segment lost 5 bases and the J segment 0 bases; nucleotides outside the gene matches: 9. The CDR3 region has the DNA TGTGCCAGCAGCCCTCGACAGGGGCCCACCTCCTACGAGCAGTACTTC. Residues: CASSPRQGPTSYEQYF.